One sample yielded the 22 T cell receptor beta chains listed below, sequenced in a study of beta chain features in type 1 diabetes. Isolated RNA was reverse transcribed in full, so expressed TCRB transcripts were sequenced. TCRdb's copy holds only in-frame clones and misses some; the assay was immunoSEQ multiplex PCR. This table holds over 500,000 clones, 15% to 18% found once. Source material: naive CD4+ T cells from blood. These receptor sequences come from a man between 18 and 29 years old in good health.

The chain uses TRBV4-3 and TRBJ2-1; D is ambiguous. CDR3 size: 12 residues. Germline CDR1 and CDR2: LGHNA and YSLEER. Deletions cut 3 bases from V and 6 bases from J, with 6 bases between. Here the CDR3 reads CASSHQFNEQFF. The DNA of the CDR3 is TGCGCCAGCAGCCACCAATTCAATGAGCAGTTCTTC.

CDR3 nucleotide sequence: TGTGCCAGCAGCTTAGGGGTGAGAAATAACGGCAATCAGCCCCAGCATTTT. Its translation: CASSLGVRNNGNQPQHF. V usage is TRBV7-2 and J usage is TRBJ1-5; D is unclear. The CDR3 spans 17 residues. Germline-derived CDR1 and CDR2 are SGHTA and FQGNSA. V was shortened by 1 base and J by 2 bases, with 15 bases between the two germline ends. The full variable domain, in which reference TRBV7-2 and TRBJ1-5 provide the parts outside the CDR3, is GAGVSQSPSNKVTEKGKDVELRCDPISGHTALYWYRQSLGQGLEFLIYFQGNSAPDKSGLPSDRFSAERTGGSVSTLTIQRTQQEDSAVYLCASSLGVRNNGNQPQHFGDGTRLSIL.

CDR3 in amino acids: CASRGTDYEQYF. CDR3 in DNA: TGTGCCAGCAGGGGCACGGACTACGAGCAGTACTTC. The chain uses TRBV2 and TRBJ2-7; D unresolved. This CDR3 is 12 amino acids long. Germline V gene lookup returns CDR1 SNHLY and CDR2 FYNNEI. The V end lost 6 bases, the J end lost 3 bases, and 9 bases lay between the germline ends. The full variable domain, rest sourced from reference TRBV2 and TRBJ2-7, is EPEVTQTPSHQVTQMGQEVILRCVPISNHLYFYWYRQILGQKVEFLVSFYNNEISEKSEIFDDQFSVERPDGSNFTLKIRSTKLEDSAMYFCASRGTDYEQYFGPGTRLTVT.

Only a few counts were recorded for this clone. The chain carries TRBV6-5 and TRBJ2-5, with D tentatively TRBD1 or TRBD2 (5 bases each). Looked up from germline, CDR1 is MNHEY and CDR2 is SVGAGI. CDR3 length equals 13 residues. Trimming stripped 5 bases from V and 7 bases from J, with 14 bases between. The CDR3 reads CASSRPGSGTQYF. DNA of the CDR3: TGTGCCAGCAGTCGCCCAGGGAGTGGGACCCAGTACTTC.

This clone was detected only a few times. The chain recombines TRBV7-2 with TRBJ2-1; 7 bases map to TRBD2. The J segment lost 1 base and the V segment lost 4 bases, leaving 10 bases of the junction unmatched. CDR1 is SGHTA, CDR2 FQGNSA, per germline. This CDR3 has 17 residues. The DNA for the CDR3 is TGTGCCAGCAGCTCGTTAAGCGGGGCCTTATCCTACAATGAGCAGTTCTTC. Protein sequence: CASSSLSGALSYNEQFF.

DNA of the CDR3: TGCGCCAGCAGCTTGTCGGCGTCAGTTCAGGGAGGTTCCTACGAGCAGTACTTC. As protein: CASSLSASVQGGSYEQYF. V gene TRBV5-1 combines with J gene TRBJ2-7; tentative D call: TRBD2 (6 bases). V lost 1 base to trimming and J lost 1 base, with 21 bases between them. Germline CDR1 reads SGHRS; CDR2 reads YFSETQ. The CDR3 is made up of 18 amino acids.

The chain uses TRBV29-1 and TRBJ2-3, with 14 nucleotides matching TRBD2. This CDR3 has 13 amino acids. Germline CDR1 SQVTM, CDR2 ANQGSEA. J was trimmed by 8 bases and V by 4 bases; bases with no gene match: 2. The CDR3 region is CSVGGLAGVTQYF. CDR3 coding DNA: TGCAGCGTTGGGGGACTAGCGGGGGTTACGCAGTATTTT.

V gene TRBV28 combines with J gene TRBJ1-1, with a weak D call TRBD1 (5 bases). CDR1 and CDR2 from the germline V gene are MDHEN and SYDVKM. V shed 1 base and J shed 4 bases, with 7 bases lying between them. The CDR3 is made up of 13 amino acids. CDR3 nucleotide sequence: TGTGCCAGCAGTTTATTCGGGGGCACTGAAGCTTTCTTT. Translating it yields CASSLFGGTEAFF.

The rearrangement links TRBV29-1 to TRBJ1-2; D remains unclear. CDR1 is SQVTM and CDR2 is ANQGSEA in the germline V gene. The ends were cut back, 3 bases at V and 8 bases at J, with 19 bases in the middle. CDR3 length: 14 residues. CDR3 in DNA: TGCAGCGTTGAGAAACATCTCGGCATTTACGGCTACACCTTC. Amino acids: CSVEKHLGIYGYTF.

The CDR3: CASSPGGGNQPQHF. The CDR3 DNA reads TGCGCCAGCTCCCCCGGGGGTGGCAATCAGCCCCAGCATTTT. The chain joins TRBV23-1 to TRBJ1-5, with D perhaps matching TRBD1 (5 bases). TRBV23-1 falls under the ORF class, with uncertain function. Trimming removed 8 bases from V and 2 bases from J, with 13 bases in between. This CDR3 is built from 14 residues.

The chain combines TRBV19 with TRBJ2-7; D possibly corresponds to TRBD1 (7 bases). Germline CDR1 LNHDA, CDR2 SQIVND (reference sequence). V lost 5 bases, J lost 2 bases, and 16 bases lay in between. The CDR3 sequence is 15 residues long. The CDR3 loop reads CASSDRVGGTYEQYF. The CDR3 bases are TGTGCCAGTAGTGACAGGGTCGGCGGGACCTACGAGCAGTACTTC.

The CDR3 sequence is CASSLVGTPGTGANVLTF. The CDR3 nucleotides read TGTGCCAGCAGCTTAGTCGGGACGCCAGGGACTGGGGCCAACGTCCTGACTTTC. The rearrangement joins TRBV7-8 to TRBJ2-6; D might be TRBD1 or TRBD2, each matching 5 bases. Per the germline V gene, CDR1 is SGHVS and CDR2 is FQNEAQ. CDR3 size: 18 residues. Trimming stripped 1 base from V and 2 bases from J, with 15 bases between. The full variable domain, completed using reference TRBV7-8 and TRBJ2-6, is GAGVSQSPRYKVAKRGQDVALRCDPISGHVSLFWYQQALGQGPEFLTYFQNEAQLDKSGLPSDRFFAERPEGSVSTLKIQRTQQEDSAVYLCASSLVGTPGTGANVLTFGAGSRLTVL.

This clone was recorded a few times. In DNA, the CDR3 is TGTGCCAGTAGTAGACGACAGGGGGGTGGACAGCCCCAGCATTTT. Translated, it gives CASSRRQGGGQPQHF. The chain has TRBV19 and TRBJ1-5, with 9 bases lining up with TRBD1. V lost 4 bases to trimming and J lost 7 bases; unmatched junction nucleotides: 8. This CDR3 is built from 15 residues. Germline V gene data show CDR1 as LNHDA and CDR2 as SQIVND (reference sequence).

This clone appeared a few times. The gene calls are TRBV7-9 and TRBJ2-3, with D possibly being TRBD2 (6 bases). Looked up from germline, CDR1 is SEHNR and CDR2 is FQNEAQ (reference sequence). There are 16 residues in the CDR3. V was clipped by 5 bases and J by 0 bases, with 15 bases between them. The CDR3 nucleotides read TGTGCCAGCAGCCGCGCCGGAGCGGGTAGCACAGATACGCAGTATTTT. Its protein product is CASSRAGAGSTDTQYF.

This clone was seen a handful of times. This chain joins TRBV5-4 and TRBJ1-2, with D possibly TRBD1 on 6 matching bases. CDR1 is SGHNT and CDR2 is YYREEE in the germline V gene (reference sequence). This CDR3 region has 15 residues. Trimming shortened V by 3 bases and J by 0 bases, and 12 bases separated the two germline ends. The DNA for the CDR3 is TGTGCCAGCAGCTCAACAGGGACTCCTAACTATGGCTACACCTTC. This gives the protein CASSSTGTPNYGYTF. The variable domain in full, completed from reference TRBV5-4 and TRBJ1-2, reads ETGVTQSPTHLIKTRGQQVTLRCSSQSGHNTVSWYQQALGQGPQFIFQYYREEENGRGNFPPRFSGLQFPNYSSELNVNALELDDSALYLCASSSTGTPNYGYTFGSGTRLTVV.

The sample holds a few counts of this clone. V gene TRBV7-2 combines with J gene TRBJ2-7; 8 bases map to TRBD1. CDR3 size: 15 residues. V shed 4 bases, J shed 3 bases, and the junction held 8 bases outside the gene matches. CDR1 is SGHTA, CDR2 FQGNSA, per germline. CDR3 sequence reads: CASSSPRGRIYEQYF. CDR3 bases: TGTGCCAGCAGCTCCCCCAGGGGGCGCATCTACGAGCAGTACTTC.

The V call is TRBV29-1, the J call TRBJ1-2; D not resolved. V was trimmed by 3 bases and J by 2 bases, leaving 10 bases between them. The CDR3 length is 13 residues. Germline lookup yields CDR1 SQVTM and CDR2 ANQGSEA. The CDR3 DNA reads TGCAGCGTTGACCGGACGGACAACTATGGCTACACCTTC. It yields the protein CSVDRTDNYGYTF.

This rearrangement joins TRBV7-9 to TRBJ2-1; 12 bases map to TRBD1. The J segment lost 9 bases and the V segment lost 5 bases, leaving 11 bases of the junction unmatched. The length of the CDR3 is 16 residues. Germline V gene data show CDR1 as SEHNR and CDR2 as FQNEAQ (reference sequence). CDR3: CASSVPGQGALGEQFF. The CDR3 region has the DNA TGTGCCAGCAGCGTCCCGGGACAGGGGGCGCTTGGTGAGCAGTTCTTC.

The chain recombines TRBV15 with TRBJ1-5; D is uncertain. The CDR3 consists of 17 residues. V was pared by 0 bases and J by 4 bases, with 16 bases between. Per germline, CDR1 LNHNV and CDR2 YYDKDF (reference sequence). The CDR3 region is CATSRDEPSRENQPQHF. The DNA for the CDR3 is TGTGCCACCAGCAGAGATGAACCCAGCAGAGAAAATCAGCCCCAGCATTTT.

The chain combines TRBV18 with TRBJ2-3, with a weak D call TRBD1 (5 bases). V lost 4 bases to trimming and J lost 2 bases, with 16 bases between them. The CDR3 sequence is 16 residues long. Germline V gene sequence: CDR1 KGHSH, CDR2 LQKENI. CDR3 nucleotide sequence: TGTGCCAGCTCACGTTCAAATCCCAGGGACACAGATACGCAGTATTTT. Its translation: CASSRSNPRDTDTQYF.

The CDR3 nucleotides are TGTGCCAGCGGGTTGGGTAATCCGGATACGCAGTATTTT. It codes for CASGLGNPDTQYF. The V gene is TRBV2, the J gene TRBJ2-3; D gene uncertain. V dropped 8 bases and J dropped 6 bases, with 15 bases sitting between them. CDR1 is SNHLY and CDR2 is FYNNEI in the germline V gene. The CDR3 has 13 amino acids.

The sample holds a few counts of this clone. This chain links TRBV9 with TRBJ2-5; the D call may be TRBD1 or TRBD2 (5 bases each). Germline V gene data show CDR1 as SGDLS and CDR2 as YYNGEE. V was shortened by 3 bases and J by 7 bases, with 16 bases between the two germline ends. CDR3 length: 14 amino acids. CDR3 residues: CASSADWTGGTQYF. DNA of the CDR3: TGTGCCAGCAGCGCGGATTGGACTGGGGGGACCCAGTACTTC.